These 7 T cell receptor beta chains share one sample of origin, sequenced in a study of a mutant IDH1 vaccine in newly diagnosed glioma. Time point denoted: week 5, during vaccination. Vaccinated patients received 300 ug of mutant IDH1 20-mer peptide per dose, with topical imiquimod. The data were produced by immunoSEQ multiplex PCR, yet TCRdb's version contains in-frame clones alone and is incomplete. The top ten clones hold over 3% of a sample with roughly 51,000 clones, 65% to 90% of them seen once. No antigens are known for them. Here the sequenced sample was PBMCs, taken from a glioma patient whose treatment included an IDH1 peptide vaccine. All receptors derive from a woman aged 18-29 years with glioma. Some clones in this sample may be carry-over from other donors' samples.

The chain couples TRBV19 to TRBJ2-2, with a possible D match to TRBD2 (6 bases). Germline V gene lookup returns CDR1 LNHDA and CDR2 SQIVND (reference sequence). V lost 4 bases to trimming and J lost 3 bases, with 9 bases between them. The CDR3 runs to 14 residues. The CDR3 spells CASSTGSDTGELFF. The CDR3 DNA reads TGTGCCAGTAGTACCGGGAGCGACACCGGGGAGCTGTTTTTT.

This clone was counted a few times. V usage is TRBV19 and J usage is TRBJ1-5; TRBD1 matches at 7 bases. CDR1 and CDR2 from the germline V gene are LNHDA and SQIVND (reference sequence). This CDR3 is 14 amino acids long. J lost 6 bases, V lost 9 bases, and 11 bases had no gene match. The CDR3 region has the DNA TGTGCCAGCCGGGGGACAGTTATATCTCAGCCCCAGCATTTT. Protein product: CASRGTVISQPQHF. Based on the CDR3 plus reference TRBV19 and TRBJ1-5, the full variable domain is DGGITQSPKYLFRKEGQNVTLSCEQNLNHDAMYWYRQDPGQGLRLIYYSQIVNDFQKGDIAEGYSVSREKKESFPLTVTSAQKNPTAFYLCASRGTVISQPQHFGDGTRLSIL.

V and J are TRBV29-1 and TRBJ2-7; 13 positions match TRBD2. The J segment lost 1 base and the V segment lost 5 bases, leaving 8 bases of the junction unmatched. The CDR3 has 16 amino acids. The V gene's germline CDR1 is SQVTM and CDR2 ANQGSEA. CDR3 sequence: CSVSGTSGTRSYEQYF. CDR3 nucleotides: TGCAGCGTTTCCGGGACTAGCGGGACGAGGTCCTACGAGCAGTACTTC.

The CDR3 sequence is CASTAGQANTGELFF. As DNA, the CDR3 is TGTGCCAGCACCGCGGGACAGGCGAACACCGGGGAGCTGTTTTTT. The chain employs TRBV7-9 and TRBJ2-2, with TRBD1 matching 8 bases. The CDR3 loop spans 15 amino acids. Germline V gene data show CDR1 as SEHNR and CDR2 as FQNEAQ (reference sequence). Germline trimming cut 7 bases from V and 0 bases from J; bases unmatched to any gene: 4.

V and J are TRBV10-2 and TRBJ2-5; 7 bases match TRBD1. This CDR3 has 14 residues. Trimming at V came to 2 bases and at J to 9 bases, leaving 9 bases not matched to a gene. The germline CDR1 and CDR2 sequences are WSHSY and SAAADI. As DNA, the CDR3 is TGCGCCAGCAGTGAGACGGGACAGAGATTGGCCCAGTACTTC. Translating gives CASSETGQRLAQYF.

V usage is TRBV7-8 and J usage is TRBJ2-4, with D maybe TRBD2 (6 bases). V was shortened by 0 bases and J by 1 base, with 7 bases between the two germline ends. Germline loops: CDR1 SGHVS, CDR2 FQNEAQ. CDR3 length equals 15 residues. CDR3 region: CASSLAGGAKNIQYF. Written as DNA, the CDR3 is TGTGCCAGCAGCTTAGCGGGGGGTGCCAAAAACATTCAGTACTTC.

In this sample, this clone turned up once. The chain combines TRBV5-4 with TRBJ2-1; possibly TRBD1 for D (5 bases). CDR1 and CDR2 (germline): SGHNT, YYREEE (reference sequence). Deletions cut 0 bases from V and 1 base from J, with 8 bases between. The CDR3 runs to 15 residues. The CDR3 DNA is TGTGCCAGCAGCTTGGACCCAGGGTCCTACAATGAGCAGTTCTTC. It is translated as CASSLDPGSYNEQFF.